These T cell receptor beta chains were read from a single sample in a study of blood T cell repertoires in COVID-19. Here immunoSEQ multiplex PCR was the method, and the copy in TCRdb shows in-frame clones only, minus some. This table has a few hundred thousand clones, 65% to 90% appearing once. The specimen sequenced was PBMCs or T cells enriched from blood (not recorded which). The receptors were gathered from a woman in her thirties or forties with acute COVID-19. CDR3s include the opening cysteine and the closing phenylalanine or tryptophan. A D gene is named only where the DNA matches it firmly. The size entry is marked missing in some rows and otherwise reads once, few, many or a size class.

DNA,CDR3,J,D,length,V,size
TGTGCCAGCAGTCCCCTCGGGACAGGATCGAATCAGCCCCAGCATTTT,CASSPLGTGSNQPQHF,TRBJ1-5,TRBD1,16,TRBV6-2/TRBV6-3,once
TGCGCCAGCAAAGGGGGTGAACCCCTCCACTTT,CASKGGEPLHF,TRBJ1-6,NA,11,TRBV10-2,NA
TGTGCCAGCAGTTTAAAAGGGGTTGCCTACGAGCAGTACTTC,CASSLKGVAYEQYF,TRBJ2-7,NA,14,TRBV27,few
TGCGCCAGCAGCCAAGATCAAAAGAGGACCGGGGAGCTGTTTTTT,CASSQDQKRTGELFF,TRBJ2-2,NA,15,TRBV4-1,NA
TGTGCCAGCAGTCTCCAAAGGGGAATTTCCGAGCAGTACTTC,CASSLQRGISEQYF,TRBJ2-7,NA,14,TRBV6-2/TRBV6-3,NA
TGTGCCAGCTCACCACGCCGGGAGAATTCACCCCTCCACTTT,CASSPRRENSPLHF,TRBJ1-6,NA,14,TRBV18,NA
TGCGCCAGCAGTTCCAGCGGGAGTGGGAGCGGGGAGCTGTTTTTT,CASSSSGSGSGELFF,TRBJ2-2,TRBD2,15,TRBV10-2,NA
TGTGCCAGCAGTGCCTACGGACAGGTGCGGGCCAACGTCCTGACTTTC,CASSAYGQVRANVLTF,TRBJ2-6,TRBD1,16,TRBV25-1,once
TGTGCCAGCAGCATACTCCCGGGACAGGGAGGTCGCTGGGGCACCGGGGAGCTGTTTTTT,CASSILPGQGGRWGTGELFF,TRBJ2-2,TRBD1,20,TRBV9,once
TGCGCCAGCAGCGCTACAGGGGCCAATCAGCCCCAGCATTTT,CASSATGANQPQHF,TRBJ1-5,TRBD1,14,TRBV5-1,NA
TGTGCCAGCAGCGCGACAGGGTTCCCCTACGAGCAGTACTTC,CASSATGFPYEQYF,TRBJ2-7,TRBD1,14,TRBV7-8,NA
TGTGCCAGTAGCCCTCGTGGCGGGAGCATACCCGGGGAGCTGTTTTTT,CASSPRGGSIPGELFF,TRBJ2-2,TRBD2,16,TRBV19,NA
TGTGCCAGCAGCCAAGAGGGCCCTAACTATGGCTACACCTTC,CASSQEGPNYGYTF,TRBJ1-2,NA,14,TRBV3-1/TRBV3-2,NA
TGTGCCAGCAGTTACACAGATACGCAGTATTTT,CASSYTDTQYF,TRBJ2-3,NA,11,TRBV2,once
TGTGCCAGCAGCGTAGTATCTAATCCGCACTCCTACAATGAGCAGTTCTTC,CASSVVSNPHSYNEQFF,TRBJ2-1,NA,17,TRBV9,NA
TGTGCCAGCAGATCTGGACAGGGGCTGTATCAGCCCCAGCATTTT,CASRSGQGLYQPQHF,TRBJ1-5,TRBD1,15,TRBV5-5,NA
TGTGCCAGCAGTTTTCCCCGTACAGGGGGCATAAACACTGAAGCTTTCTTT,CASSFPRTGGINTEAFF,TRBJ1-1,TRBD1,17,TRBV28,NA
TGTGCCAGCAGTCCGGGACAGCACCACTTTTCTCAAAGATTT,CASSPGQHHFSQRF,TRBJ1-6,TRBD1,14,TRBV2,NA
TGTGCCAGCAGCGTTTCCAAAGACAGGGGTGGGACTGAAGCTTTCTTT,CASSVSKDRGGTEAFF,TRBJ1-1,TRBD1,16,TRBV9,NA
TGTGCCAGCAGCCTGGACAGGCGTGTGAACACTGAAGCTTTCTTT,CASSLDRRVNTEAFF,TRBJ1-1,TRBD1,15,TRBV7-9,few
TGTGCCAGCAGCCAAGCACCAACTAGTCTAAACACCGGGGAGCTGTTTTTT,CASSQAPTSLNTGELFF,TRBJ2-2,NA,17,TRBV14,NA
TGTGCCAGCAGTAAAGGACTAGCGGGAGGGTATAATGAGCAGTTCTTC,CASSKGLAGGYNEQFF,TRBJ2-1,TRBD2,16,TRBV6-4,NA
TGTGCCAGCAGCTCCCAACGGGGACGGACAGGGCGGTACGAGCAGTACTTC,CASSSQRGRTGRYEQYF,TRBJ2-7,TRBD1,17,TRBV7-3,NA
TGTGCCAGCAGCTCGGACAGGGGTTCGCCCCAGCATTTT,CASSSDRGSPQHF,TRBJ1-5,TRBD1,13,TRBV5-6,NA
TGTGCCAGCAGCCCCCCTAGCGTTCCCCACAATGAGCAGTTCTTC,CASSPPSVPHNEQFF,TRBJ2-1,NA,15,TRBV9,NA
TGTGCCAGCAGCGGCGGGACAGGGCGGCACAATGAGCAGTTCTTC,CASSGGTGRHNEQFF,TRBJ2-1,TRBD1,15,TRBV2,NA
TGTGCCAGCAGCCCGGACCGAGCGGGGGGGACAGATACGCAGTATTTT,CASSPDRAGGTDTQYF,TRBJ2-3,TRBD2,16,TRBV7-3,NA
TGTGCCACTCAGGGGTTCGGGGATAGCACAGATACGCAGTATTTT,CATQGFGDSTDTQYF,TRBJ2-3,NA,15,TRBV7-9,NA
TGTGCCATCAGTGCCGAACTCAACACCGGGGAGCTGTTTTTT,CAISAELNTGELFF,TRBJ2-2,NA,14,TRBV10-3,NA
TGCGCCAGCAGCTTACAGGGGGCGGGAGGAAACACCATATATTTT,CASSLQGAGGNTIYF,TRBJ1-3,TRBD1,15,TRBV5-1,NA